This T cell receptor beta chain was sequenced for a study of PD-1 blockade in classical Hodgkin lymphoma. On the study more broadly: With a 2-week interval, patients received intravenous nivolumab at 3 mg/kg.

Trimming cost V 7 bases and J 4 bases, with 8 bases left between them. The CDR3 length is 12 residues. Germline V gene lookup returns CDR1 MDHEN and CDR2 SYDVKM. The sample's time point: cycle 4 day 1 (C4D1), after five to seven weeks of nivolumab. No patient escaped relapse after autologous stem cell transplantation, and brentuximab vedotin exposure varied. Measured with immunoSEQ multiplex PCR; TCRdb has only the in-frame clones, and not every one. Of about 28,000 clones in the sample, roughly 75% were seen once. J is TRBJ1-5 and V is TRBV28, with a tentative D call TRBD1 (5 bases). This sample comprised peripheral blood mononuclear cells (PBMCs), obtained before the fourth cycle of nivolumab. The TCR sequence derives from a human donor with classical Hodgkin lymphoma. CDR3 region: CASTSGNQPQHF. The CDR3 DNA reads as TGTGCCAGCACCTCAGGGAATCAGCCCCAGCATTTT.